The 21 T cell receptor beta chains in this list originate from one sample, sequenced in a study of OX40 agonist ivuxolimab in advanced cancers. Assay: immunoSEQ multiplex PCR; the TCRdb copy retains only in-frame clones and omits some. The sample holds 82,000 or so clones, roughly 92% seen once. Sequences were derived from CD4+ or CD8+ T cells sorted from blood, sampled in a trial of the OX40 agonist ivuxolimab. These receptors all come from an adult with an advanced solid tumor such as melanoma, head and neck, liver or kidney cancer.

This rearrangement joins TRBV19 to TRBJ1-2; 9 bases fit TRBD1. The CDR3 is 14 residues long. V shed 7 bases, J shed 0 bases, and the junction held 3 bases outside the gene matches. Germline V gene sequence: CDR1 LNHDA, CDR2 SQIVND (reference sequence). This CDR3 reads CASKGTGTNYGYTF. In DNA, the CDR3 is TGTGCCAGTAAGGGGACAGGGACTAACTATGGCTACACCTTC.

The CDR3 DNA follows: TGTGCCAGCAGTTACGGGACTAGCGGACGGGCCGGGGAGCTGTTTTTT. Its protein product is CASSYGTSGRAGELFF. The rearrangement links TRBV6-5 to TRBJ2-2; TRBD2 agrees at 11 bases. CDR3 length: 16 amino acids. With V trimmed by 2 bases and J by 6 bases, 5 bases remained unmatched. CDR1 is MNHEY, CDR2 SVGAGI, per germline.

V usage is TRBV6-1 and J usage is TRBJ2-5, with TRBD1 matching 8 bases. Per the germline V gene, CDR1 is MNHNS and CDR2 is SASEGT. The CDR3 length is 13 residues. Trimming cost V 10 bases and J 9 bases; bases outside gene matches: 13. The CDR3 here is CAIHRGVLSAQYF. The CDR3 DNA sequence: TGTGCCATTCACAGGGGGGTTTTGTCGGCCCAGTACTTC.

This chain uses TRBV2 with TRBJ2-1, with 9 bases matching TRBD2. J was trimmed by 3 bases and V by 4 bases; bases with no gene match: 1. Germline CDR1 and CDR2: SNHLY and FYNNEI. The CDR3 runs to 14 residues. The CDR3 loop reads CASSVAGDYNEQFF. The CDR3 DNA reads TGTGCCAGCAGTGTAGCGGGGGACTACAATGAGCAGTTCTTC.

J is TRBJ2-5 and V is TRBV18; the match to TRBD2 covers 7 bases. In germline, CDR1 is KGHSH, CDR2 LQKENI. The CDR3 runs to 15 residues. V lost 3 bases and J lost 4; bases outside the gene matches: 8. The CDR3 DNA follows: TGTGCCAGCTCACCGCAGCGGGAAGACGGAGAGACCCAGTACTTC. Protein: CASSPQREDGETQYF.

For the CDR3, the DNA is TGCGCCAGCACCTCAGTGTCGCACCGGGTCACCGGGGAGCTGTTTTTT. Amino acid sequence: CASTSVSHRVTGELFF. The chain uses TRBV10-1 and TRBJ2-2; D is unclear. Trimming pared 7 bases from V and 4 bases from J, leaving 19 bases between. The CDR3 sequence is 16 residues long. The germline V gene has CDR1 WNHNN and CDR2 SYGVQD (reference sequence).

The CDR3 loop is CASSLDLGGGTDTQYF. The CDR3 nucleotides are TGTGCCAGCAGCTTAGATCTGGGGGGAGGGACAGATACGCAGTATTTT. The chain couples TRBV11-2 to TRBJ2-3, with 7 bases aligning to TRBD2. The CDR3 runs 16 residues. In germline, CDR1 is SGHAT, CDR2 FQNNGV. The J segment lost 3 bases and the V segment lost 0 bases, leaving 6 bases of the junction unmatched.

The rearrangement joins TRBV4-1 to TRBJ1-2; 9 bases match TRBD1. Germline CDR1 MGHRA, CDR2 YSYEKL. The CDR3 consists of 15 residues. The V gene end was trimmed by 1 base and the J gene end by 7 bases; junction bases not matched to a gene: 7. CDR3 loop: CASSQADRGFGGYTF. The CDR3 DNA reads as TGCGCCAGCAGCCAAGCGGACAGGGGTTTCGGTGGCTACACCTTC.

The chain joins TRBV30 to TRBJ2-5, with 7 bases identical to TRBD1. V shed 5 bases, J shed 5 bases, and the junction held 5 bases outside the gene matches. Germline CDR1 and CDR2: GTSNPN and SVGIG (reference sequence). The CDR3 is 12 residues long. The CDR3 loop is CAWLGQSETQYF. For the CDR3, the DNA is TGTGCCTGGTTGGGACAGTCGGAGACCCAGTACTTC. The entire variable domain, with the rest obtained from reference TRBV30 and TRBJ2-5, is as follows: SQTIHQWPATLVQPVGSPLSLECTVEGTSNPNLYWYRQAAGRGLQLLFYSVGIGQISSEVPQNLSASRPQDRQFILSSKKLLLSDSGFYLCAWLGQSETQYFGPGTRLLVL.

A note on this clone: The same CDR3 is also encoded by other DNA sequences in this sample. This chain links TRBV7-3 with TRBJ1-4; D possibly corresponds to TRBD1 (5 bases). V dropped 5 bases and J dropped 0 bases, with 10 bases sitting between them. Germline values: CDR1 SGHTA, CDR2 FQGTGA. The CDR3 sequence is 15 residues long. CDR3 DNA: TGTGCCAGCAGCCCGGGACGGGCAACTAATGAAAAACTGTTTTTT. It translates to CASSPGRATNEKLFF.

This clone occurred once. The V gene is TRBV6-4, the J gene TRBJ1-1; unclear D gene. This CDR3 is built from 13 residues. Germline lookup yields CDR1 MRHNA and CDR2 SNTAGT. V lost 3 bases and J lost 0, with 5 bases in between. This CDR3 is CASSEGLNTEAFF. CDR3 DNA: TGTGCCAGCAGTGAAGGTTTGAACACTGAAGCTTTCTTT.

This chain uses TRBV5-6 with TRBJ2-5; D ambiguous. Trimming took 3 bases from V and 5 from J, leaving 5 bases between them. CDR3 size: 11 residues. Germline V lookup: CDR1 SGHDT, CDR2 YYEEEE. This CDR3 is CASSWAETQYF. The CDR3 nucleotides are TGTGCCAGCAGCTGGGCGGAGACCCAGTACTTC.

The chain couples TRBV9 to TRBJ2-1, with TRBD2 matching 9 bases. With V trimmed by 0 bases and J by 9 bases, 13 bases remained unmatched. The CDR3 spans 17 residues. Germline V gene lookup returns CDR1 SGDLS and CDR2 YYNGEE. CDR3: CASSVALVGTSSLEQFF. Written as DNA, the CDR3 is TGTGCCAGCAGCGTAGCCCTCGTAGGGACTAGCTCCCTTGAGCAGTTCTTC.

This chain joins TRBV19 and TRBJ1-1; D possibly corresponds to TRBD1 (5 bases). The CDR3 length is 14 residues. The V end lost 3 bases, the J end lost 4 bases, and 12 bases lay between the germline ends. Per the germline V gene, CDR1 is LNHDA and CDR2 is SQIVND (reference sequence). The CDR3: CASSMQGRGTEAFF. CDR3 DNA sequence: TGTGCCAGTAGTATGCAGGGCCGGGGCACTGAAGCTTTCTTT.

J is TRBJ2-1 and V is TRBV7-3, with 11 bases aligning to TRBD2. The V segment lost 5 bases and the J segment 4 bases; nucleotides outside the gene matches: 7. The length of the CDR3 is 16 residues. Germline V gene lookup returns CDR1 SGHTA and CDR2 FQGTGA. CDR3 sequence: CASSIEGLADYNEQFF. In DNA form, the CDR3 reads TGTGCCAGCAGCATAGAGGGACTAGCGGATTACAATGAGCAGTTCTTC. Full variable domain (rest looked up from reference TRBV7-3 and TRBJ2-1): GAGVSQTPSNKVTEKGKYVELRCDPISGHTALYWYRQSLGQGPEFLIYFQGTGAADDSGLPNDRFFAVRPEGSVSTLKIQRTERGDSAVYLCASSIEGLADYNEQFFGPGTRLTVL.

The CDR3 region has the DNA TGTGCCAGCTCGTCCGGGACGCTCGGCGAGCAGTACTTC. This codes for CASSSGTLGEQYF. This chain connects TRBV18 to TRBJ2-7; D tentatively fits TRBD1 or TRBD2 (5 bases each). CDR3 length: 13 amino acids. V was trimmed by 6 bases and J by 6 bases, leaving 15 bases between them. Germline lookup yields CDR1 KGHSH and CDR2 LQKENI.

The rearrangement joins TRBV6-5 to TRBJ2-3, with no clear D. Germline assignment: CDR1 MNHEY and CDR2 SVGAGI. The CDR3 sequence is 16 residues long. The germline V and J ends were trimmed by 0 bases and 1 base, with 11 bases remaining between them. CDR3: CASSYSVGPRTDTQYF. CDR3 nucleotide sequence: TGTGCCAGCAGTTACTCAGTAGGCCCCCGCACAGATACGCAGTATTTT.

The chain is built from TRBV10-3 and TRBJ2-5, with a weak D call TRBD2 (7 bases). Trimming cost V 3 bases and J 5 bases, with 13 bases left between them. Germline lookup yields CDR1 ENHRY and CDR2 SYGVKD. The CDR3 covers 14 residues. The CDR3 region has the DNA TGTGCCATCAGTGAAGGGGAGGGGGTGGAGACCCAGTACTTC. It translates to CAISEGEGVETQYF.

The chain is built from TRBV6-5 and TRBJ2-7; D might be TRBD1 (6 bases). The CDR3 sequence is 15 residues long. Trimming cost V 2 bases and J 7 bases, with 18 bases left between them. The germline V gene encodes CDR1 MNHEY and CDR2 SVGAGI. Here the CDR3 DNA reads TGTGCCAGCAGTTACGGGCTGGGGGCGGCTCGGGAGCAGTACTTC. Its protein product is CASSYGLGAAREQYF.

The chain links TRBV18 to TRBJ2-2, with 7 bases fitting TRBD1. The CDR3 is 16 residues long. Germline lookup yields CDR1 KGHSH and CDR2 LQKENI. With 4 bases clipped from V and 3 bases from J, the junction kept 8 bases outside the gene matches. CDR3 nucleotides: TGTGCCAGCTCACGGACGAACAGGGGCTACACCGGGGAGCTGTTTTTT. This codes for CASSRTNRGYTGELFF.

This chain uses TRBV6-6 with TRBJ2-3; 7 bases fit TRBD2. J was trimmed by 0 bases and V by 8 bases; bases with no gene match: 8. This CDR3 has 15 residues. CDR1 and CDR2 (germline): MNHNY, SVGAGI (reference sequence). The CDR3 DNA is TGTGCCAGCCTGGGGAGGGTTTCTAGCACAGATACGCAGTATTTT. It codes for CASLGRVSSTDTQYF.